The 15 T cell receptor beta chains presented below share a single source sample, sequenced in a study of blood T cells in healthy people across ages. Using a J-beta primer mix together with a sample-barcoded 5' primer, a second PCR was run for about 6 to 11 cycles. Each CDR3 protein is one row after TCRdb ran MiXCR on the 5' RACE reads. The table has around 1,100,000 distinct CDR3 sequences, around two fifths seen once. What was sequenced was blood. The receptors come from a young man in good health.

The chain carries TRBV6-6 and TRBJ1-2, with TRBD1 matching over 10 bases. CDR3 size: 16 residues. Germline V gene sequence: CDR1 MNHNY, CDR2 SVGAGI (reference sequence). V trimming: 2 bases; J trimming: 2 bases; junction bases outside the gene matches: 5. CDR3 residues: CASSYPRDRGNYGYTF. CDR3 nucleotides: TGTGCCAGCAGTTACCCTAGGGACAGGGGAAACTATGGCTACACCTTC.

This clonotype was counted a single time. CDR3 bases: TGCAGTGCTAGGGCAACAGGGGGGAGCAATCAGCCCCAGCATTTT. Protein: CSARATGGSNQPQHF. This sequence joins TRBV20-1 and TRBJ1-5, with 8 bases aligning to TRBD1. CDR3 length: 15 amino acids. V was pared by 3 bases and J by 1 base, with 5 bases of the junction left unmatched. CDR1 DFQATT and CDR2 SNEGSKA come from the germline V gene (reference sequence).

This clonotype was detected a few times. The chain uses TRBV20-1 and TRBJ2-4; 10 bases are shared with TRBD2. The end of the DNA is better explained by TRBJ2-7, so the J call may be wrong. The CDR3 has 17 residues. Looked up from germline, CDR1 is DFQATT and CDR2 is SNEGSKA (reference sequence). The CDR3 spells CSARVGRRTSGSYEQYF. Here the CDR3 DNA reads TGCAGTGCTAGAGTAGGTCGGAGGACTAGCGGCTCCTACGAGCAGTACTTC.

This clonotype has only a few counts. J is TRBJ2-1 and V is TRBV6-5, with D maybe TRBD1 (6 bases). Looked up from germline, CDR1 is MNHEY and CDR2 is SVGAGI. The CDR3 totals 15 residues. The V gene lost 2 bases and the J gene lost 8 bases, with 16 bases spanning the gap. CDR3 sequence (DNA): TGTGCCAGCAGTTACGGGGGCCGTCGGTGGGATGAGCAGTTCTTC. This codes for CASSYGGRRWDEQFF.

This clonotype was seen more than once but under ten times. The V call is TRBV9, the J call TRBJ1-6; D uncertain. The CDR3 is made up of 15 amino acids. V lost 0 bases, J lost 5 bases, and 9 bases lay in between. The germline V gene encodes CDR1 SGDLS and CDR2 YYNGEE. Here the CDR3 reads CASSVVDTDNSPLHF. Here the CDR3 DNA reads TGTGCCAGCAGCGTAGTCGACACTGATAATTCACCCCTCCACTTT.

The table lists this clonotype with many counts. CDR3 coding DNA: TGTGCCAGCGCGCGAATAGGACAGGGGGCCCTAACCTATGGCTACACCTTC. It translates to CASARIGQGALTYGYTF. This chain connects TRBV6-1 to TRBJ1-2; TRBD1 agrees at 11 bases. The CDR3 length is 17 residues. The trim removed 8 bases at V and 4 bases at J, leaving 15 bases unmatched. Per the germline V gene, CDR1 is MNHNS and CDR2 is SASEGT.

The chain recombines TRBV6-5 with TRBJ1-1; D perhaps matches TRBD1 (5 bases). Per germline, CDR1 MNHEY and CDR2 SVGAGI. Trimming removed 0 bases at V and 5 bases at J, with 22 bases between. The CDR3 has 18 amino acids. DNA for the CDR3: TGTGCCAGCAGTTACTCGATGGTGCTCAGGGACCGCAGGACTGAAGCTTTCTTT. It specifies CASSYSMVLRDRRTEAFF.

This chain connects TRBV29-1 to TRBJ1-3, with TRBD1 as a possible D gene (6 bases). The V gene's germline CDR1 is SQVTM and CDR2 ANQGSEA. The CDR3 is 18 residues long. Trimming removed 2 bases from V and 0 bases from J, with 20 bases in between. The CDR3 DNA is TGCAGCGTTGAAAGCCTCCCAACCGGGACAACCTCTGGAAACACCATATATTTT. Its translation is CSVESLPTGTTSGNTIYF.

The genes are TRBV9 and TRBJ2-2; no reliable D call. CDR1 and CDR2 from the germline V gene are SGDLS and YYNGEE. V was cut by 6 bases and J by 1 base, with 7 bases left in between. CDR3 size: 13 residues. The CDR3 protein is CASMLENTGELFF. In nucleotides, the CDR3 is TGTGCCAGCATGCTGGAGAACACCGGGGAGCTGTTTTTT.

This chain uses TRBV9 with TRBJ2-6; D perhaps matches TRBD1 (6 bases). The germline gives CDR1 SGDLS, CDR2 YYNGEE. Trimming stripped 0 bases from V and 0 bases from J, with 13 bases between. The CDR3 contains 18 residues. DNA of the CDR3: TGTGCCAGCAGCGTAGGGACAGACGGATTCTCTGGGGCCAACGTCCTGACTTTC. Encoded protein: CASSVGTDGFSGANVLTF.

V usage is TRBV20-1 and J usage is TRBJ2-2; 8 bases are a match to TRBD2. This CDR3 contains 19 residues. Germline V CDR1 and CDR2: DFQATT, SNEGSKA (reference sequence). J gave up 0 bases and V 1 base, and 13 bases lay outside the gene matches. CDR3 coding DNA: TGCAGTGCTAGAGTAGGCCTGAGCCAGCGGGGGACGAACACCGGGGAGCTGTTTTTT. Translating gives CSARVGLSQRGTNTGELFF.

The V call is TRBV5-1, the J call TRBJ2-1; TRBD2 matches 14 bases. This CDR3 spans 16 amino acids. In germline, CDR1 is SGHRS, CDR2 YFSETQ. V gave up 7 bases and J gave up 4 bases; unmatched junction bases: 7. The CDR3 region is CASQTSGGAGYNEQFF. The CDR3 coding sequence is TGCGCCAGCCAGACTAGCGGGGGGGCAGGATACAATGAGCAGTTCTTC.

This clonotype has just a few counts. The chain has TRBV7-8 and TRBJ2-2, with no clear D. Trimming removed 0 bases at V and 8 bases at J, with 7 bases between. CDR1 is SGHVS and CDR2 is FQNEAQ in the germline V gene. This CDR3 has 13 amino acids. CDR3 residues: CASSLAPRGELFF. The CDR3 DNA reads TGTGCCAGCAGCTTAGCGCCCAGGGGGGAGCTGTTTTTT.

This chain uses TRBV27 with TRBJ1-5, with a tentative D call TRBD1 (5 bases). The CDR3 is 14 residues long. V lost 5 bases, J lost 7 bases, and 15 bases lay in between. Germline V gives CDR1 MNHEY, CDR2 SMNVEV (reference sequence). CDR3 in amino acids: CASSQIGWGQPQHF. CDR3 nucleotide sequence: TGTGCCAGCAGTCAGATAGGTTGGGGGCAGCCCCAGCATTTT.

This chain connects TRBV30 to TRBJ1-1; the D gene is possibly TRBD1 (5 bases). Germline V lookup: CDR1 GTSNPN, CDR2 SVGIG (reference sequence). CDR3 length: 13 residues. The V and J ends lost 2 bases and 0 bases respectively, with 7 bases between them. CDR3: CAWSLTVNTEAFF. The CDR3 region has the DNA TGTGCCTGGAGTCTGACAGTGAACACTGAAGCTTTCTTT.